This TCR beta chain was identified during a study of spatial heterogeneity in lung cancer. Study summary: Alpha-chain sequences were consistently detected in smaller numbers than beta-chain sequences.

The table lists this clonotype with many counts. The length of the CDR3 is 15 residues. The V and J ends lost 4 bases and 2 bases respectively, with 15 bases between them. Time point described: sample taken at primary tumor resection. Whole RNA came from tumor, nontumor lung or frozen PBMC and was sequenced without being sorted. TCR cDNA molecules each carried a unique molecular identifier. TCRdb reanalysed the 5' RACE reads using MiXCR and keeps one entry per CDR3 protein. This sample has roughly 80,000 distinct CDR3 sequences, with 7.5% to 9.5% found just once. V gene TRBV23-1 combines with J gene TRBJ2-7, with D possibly TRBD1 on 5 matching bases. TRBV23-1 is labeled an ORF, and its function is uncertain. The sequence came from a male donor with early-stage non-small cell lung cancer. This specimen was PBMCs, taken at surgery. This CDR3 is CASSRKGRETYEQYF. DNA for the CDR3: TGCGCCAGCAGTCGGAAGGGGCGAGAAACCTACGAGCAGTACTTC.